The T cell receptor (beta chain) described here comes from a study of OX40 agonist ivuxolimab in advanced cancers. Across the study: Those enrolled were approximately 83% male, with a mean age of roughly 62 years and ages from roughly 20 to 85. Partial responses occurred in three patients (one hepatocellular carcinoma, two cutaneous melanoma). Findings and limits, study-wide: In the expanded peripheral T cells, antigen specificity was never determined.

Sequencing was performed with immunoSEQ multiplex PCR; in TCRdb, only in-frame clones are kept and a portion is missing. The sample holds 60,000 to 85,000 clones, roughly 85% seen once. In germline, CDR1 is SGHTA, CDR2 FQGTGA. The CDR3 consists of 12 residues. With 4 bases removed from V and 6 bases from J, the gap between germline ends came to 8 bases. Patients were ineligible given autoimmune disease history or systemic immunosuppression. As for this clone: As yet, its antigen is unknown.

The gene calls are TRBV7-3 and TRBJ2-3, with D uncertain. Sequenced material: CD4+ or CD8+ T cells sorted from blood, taken in a trial of the OX40 agonist ivuxolimab. This sequence was found in an adult with an advanced solid tumor such as melanoma, head and neck, liver or kidney cancer. In DNA form, the CDR3 reads TGTGCCAGCAGCTCCCTTGGGGATACGCAGTATTTT. Its translation is CASSSLGDTQYF.